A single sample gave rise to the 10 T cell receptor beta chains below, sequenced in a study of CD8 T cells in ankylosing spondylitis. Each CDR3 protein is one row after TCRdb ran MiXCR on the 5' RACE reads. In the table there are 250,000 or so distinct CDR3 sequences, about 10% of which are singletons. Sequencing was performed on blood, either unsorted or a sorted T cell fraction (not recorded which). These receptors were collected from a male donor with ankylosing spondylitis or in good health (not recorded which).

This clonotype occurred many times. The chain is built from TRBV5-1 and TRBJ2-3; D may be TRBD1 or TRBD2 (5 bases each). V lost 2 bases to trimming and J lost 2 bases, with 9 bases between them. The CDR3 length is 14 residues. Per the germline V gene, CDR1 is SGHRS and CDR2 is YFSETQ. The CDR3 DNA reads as TGCGCCAGCAGCTTCCGGGACCCCACAGATACGCAGTATTTT. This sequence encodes CASSFRDPTDTQYF.

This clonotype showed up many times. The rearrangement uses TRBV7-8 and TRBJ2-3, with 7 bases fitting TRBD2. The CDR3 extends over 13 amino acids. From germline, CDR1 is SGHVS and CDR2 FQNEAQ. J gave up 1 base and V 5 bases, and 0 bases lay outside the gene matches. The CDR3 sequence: CASSTSGTDTQYF. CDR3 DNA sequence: TGTGCCAGCAGCACTAGCGGCACAGATACGCAGTATTTT. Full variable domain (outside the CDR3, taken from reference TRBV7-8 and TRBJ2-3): GAGVSQSPRYKVAKRGQDVALRCDPISGHVSLFWYQQALGQGPEFLTYFQNEAQLDKSGLPSDRFFAERPEGSVSTLKIQRTQQEDSAVYLCASSTSGTDTQYFGPGTRLTVL.

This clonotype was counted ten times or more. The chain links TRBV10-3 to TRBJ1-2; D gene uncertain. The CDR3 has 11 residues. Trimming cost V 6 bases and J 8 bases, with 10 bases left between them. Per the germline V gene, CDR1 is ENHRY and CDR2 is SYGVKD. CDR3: CAIRGNQGYTF. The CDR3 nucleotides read TGTGCCATCAGAGGCAACCAGGGCTACACCTTC.

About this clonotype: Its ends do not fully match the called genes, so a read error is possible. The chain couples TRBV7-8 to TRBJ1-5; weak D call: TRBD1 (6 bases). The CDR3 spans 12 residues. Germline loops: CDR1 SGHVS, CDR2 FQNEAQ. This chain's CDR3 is CVSSSGEDAQHF. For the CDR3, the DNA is TGTGTCAGCAGCTCAGGGGAGGACGCCCAGCATTTT.

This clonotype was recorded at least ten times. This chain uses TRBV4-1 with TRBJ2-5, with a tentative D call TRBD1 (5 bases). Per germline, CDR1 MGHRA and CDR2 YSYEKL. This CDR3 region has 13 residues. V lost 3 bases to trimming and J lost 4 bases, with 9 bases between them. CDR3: CASSQIRAETQYF. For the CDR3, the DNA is TGCGCCAGCAGCCAGATCAGGGCAGAGACCCAGTACTTC.

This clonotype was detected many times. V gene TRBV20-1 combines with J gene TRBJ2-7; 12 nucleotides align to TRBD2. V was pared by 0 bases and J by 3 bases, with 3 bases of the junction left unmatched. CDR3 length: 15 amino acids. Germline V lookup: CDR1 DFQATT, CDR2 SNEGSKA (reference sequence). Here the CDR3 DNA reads TGCAGTGCTAGAGATCTAGCGGGGGGGTACTACGAGCAGTACTTC. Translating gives CSARDLAGGYYEQYF.

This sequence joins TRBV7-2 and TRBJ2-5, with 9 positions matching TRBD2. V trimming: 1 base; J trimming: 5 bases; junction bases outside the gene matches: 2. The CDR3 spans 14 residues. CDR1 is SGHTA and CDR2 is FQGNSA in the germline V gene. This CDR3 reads CASSLGAGGETQYF. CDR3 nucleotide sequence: TGTGCCAGCAGCTTAGGTGCGGGGGGGGAGACCCAGTACTTC.

In nucleotides, the CDR3 is TGTGCCAGCAGTCTCTCGAATGGTTTGAACACTGAAGCTTTCTTT. This codes for CASSLSNGLNTEAFF. The chain couples TRBV27 to TRBJ1-1; D remains ambiguous. Trimming removed 5 bases at V and 0 bases at J, with 13 bases between. This CDR3 has 15 residues. Germline values: CDR1 MNHEY, CDR2 SMNVEV (reference sequence).

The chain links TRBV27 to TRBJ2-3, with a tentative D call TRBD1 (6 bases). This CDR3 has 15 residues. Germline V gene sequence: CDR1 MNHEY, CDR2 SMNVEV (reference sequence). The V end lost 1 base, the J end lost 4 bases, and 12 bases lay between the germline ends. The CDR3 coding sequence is TGTGCCAGCAGTTTATGGTCAGGGGCGTCAGATACGCAGTATTTT. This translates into CASSLWSGASDTQYF.

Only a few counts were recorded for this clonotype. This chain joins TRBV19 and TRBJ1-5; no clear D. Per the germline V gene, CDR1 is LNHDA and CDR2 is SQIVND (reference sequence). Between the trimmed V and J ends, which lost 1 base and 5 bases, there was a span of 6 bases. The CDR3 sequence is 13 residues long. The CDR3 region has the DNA TGTGCCAGTAGTATAGCTAAAGATCAGCCCCAGCATTTT. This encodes CASSIAKDQPQHF.